This T cell receptor beta chain emerged from a study of CD8+ T cells in alopecia areata. Regarding the study as a whole: Scalp sample sequencing also detects resident alphabeta T cells of normal skin. Especially in alopecia totalis/universalis, lesional scalp showed greater clonality than normal scalp did.

Once RNA had been extracted, it was reverse transcribed into cDNA to act as the sequencing template. Sequenced by immunoSEQ multiplex PCR; TCRdb stores in-frame clones only, minus some. The table has about 120,000 clones, about 46% seen once. Alopecia areata patients gave lesional scalp punch biopsies and peripheral blood samples. Sorting separated CD4+ and CD8+ T cells out of PBMCs. Regarding this clone: The antigen remains unidentified.

The receptor was derived from a human donor with alopecia areata. Sequences were obtained from NKG2D-low CD8+ T cells sorted from blood.

CDR3 in amino acids: CASSPSGDEQFF. The CDR3, as DNA: TGTGCCAGCAGCCCAAGCGGGGATGAGCAGTTCTTC. The chain recombines TRBV14 with TRBJ2-1, with TRBD2 identical over 7 bases. The germline CDR1 and CDR2 sequences are SGHDN and FVKESK. The CDR3 runs to 12 residues. Trimming cost V 4 bases and J 8 bases; bases outside gene matches: 2.